The entry below describes one T cell receptor beta chain. The source of the sample is a study of blood T cell repertoires in COVID-19. Only in-frame clones appear in the TCRdb table, and some are missing; sequencing was by immunoSEQ multiplex PCR. The sample holds approximately 120,000 clones, 70% to 80% seen once. CDR3 size: 15 residues. Germline CDR1 is MNHEY and CDR2 is SMNVEV (reference sequence). Trimming removed 6 bases at V and 1 base at J, with 13 bases between. This clonotype was sampled from a human donor in a cohort sampled during active COVID-19. The sample was peripheral blood. The chain has TRBV27 and TRBJ2-4, with D tentatively TRBD1 (5 bases). In DNA, the CDR3 is TGTGCCAGCAGCTTAAGCCCAGGGGCCAAAAACATTCAGTACTTC. Protein product: CASSLSPGAKNIQYF.